This TCR beta chain derives from a study of early T cells in non-severe SARS-CoV-2 infection. Study information: Sequenced material consisted of bulk RNA (from unsorted whole blood), and chains were unpaired.

Unique molecular identifiers (one per individual cDNA molecule) were attached. TCRdb ran MiXCR on the 5' RACE reads and lists one entry per CDR3 protein. The sample yields 25,000 to 40,000 distinct CDR3 sequences, 5.4% seen once. The CDR3 runs to 15 residues. The V end was cut by 2 bases, the J end by 4 bases, with 17 bases between. Germline CDR1 is GTSNPN and CDR2 is SVGIG (reference sequence). Whole-study findings and limits: Clonotype matching in VDJdb favored anti-spike CD8 responses and did not capture private and CD4 specificities.

This clonotype came up many times. Its matching antigen is unknown. This sequence joins TRBV30 and TRBJ2-5; D may be TRBD1 or TRBD2 (6 bases each). Sequenced material: whole blood. The source of this sequence is an adult who was a healthcare worker with PCR-confirmed SARS-CoV-2 infection or an uninfected control (not recorded which). The CDR3 is CAWSSGIGGPETQYF. The CDR3 bases are TGTGCCTGGAGTTCTGGAATAGGGGGGCCAGAGACCCAGTACTTC.